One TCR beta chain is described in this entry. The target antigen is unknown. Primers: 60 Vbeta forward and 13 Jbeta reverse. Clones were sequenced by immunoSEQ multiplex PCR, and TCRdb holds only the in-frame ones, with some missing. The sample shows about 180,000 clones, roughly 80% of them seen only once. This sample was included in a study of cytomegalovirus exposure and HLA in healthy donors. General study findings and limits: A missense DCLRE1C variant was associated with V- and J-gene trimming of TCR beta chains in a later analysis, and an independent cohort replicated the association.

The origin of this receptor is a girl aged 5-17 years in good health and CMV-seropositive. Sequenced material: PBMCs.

CDR3 region: CASSKGAGQGRTYEQYF. As DNA, the CDR3 is TGTGCCAGCAGCAAAGGAGCGGGGCAGGGCCGAACCTACGAGCAGTACTTC. The chain combines TRBV21-1 with TRBJ2-7; the DNA was not used to check the table's D call, TRBD2. TRBV21-1 is tagged as a pseudogene. The CDR3 is 17 amino acids.